A selection of T cell receptor beta chains follows, all from one sample in a study of OX40 agonist ivuxolimab in advanced cancers. TCRdb's copy holds only in-frame clones and misses some; the assay was immunoSEQ multiplex PCR. Here the sample spans tens of thousands of clones, roughly 81% being singletons. The sample in question was CD4+ or CD8+ T cells sorted from blood, obtained in a trial of the OX40 agonist ivuxolimab. These receptor sequences come from an adult with an advanced solid tumor such as melanoma, head and neck, liver or kidney cancer. Each CDR3 is given without its conserved first and last residue. The listing skips clone size in some rows; elsewhere it reads once, few, many or a size class.

>TRBV19|NA
ASTPYGGGYGYT
>TRBV12-5|NA
ASGLTGTEWETQY
>TRBV15|NA
ATSRRQGYEQY
>TRBV7-9|NA
ASSPQGGESTDTQY
>TRBV4-3|NA
ASSQAGAYNSPLH
>TRBV7-9|NA
ASSRLTGAGELF
>TRBV5-4|NA
ASIEGPGFMNTEAF
>TRBV7-9|NA
ASSIDRFNQPQH
>TRBV6-6|NA
ATTSTGVNSPLH
>TRBV27|NA
ATRVTGSNTEAF
>TRBV9|NA
ASSAPTGYGYT
>TRBV7-9|medium-sized
ASSFDINTEAF
>TRBV14|NA
ASSQRTGRTEAF
>TRBV5-1|NA
ASSLVYAGGSSGANVLT
>TRBV10-3|NA
AISESMGNYGYT
>TRBV18|NA
ASSPGDSLAYEQY
>TRBV10-2|few
ASQTGGHTEAF
>TRBV6-5|NA
ASSYSGSTEAF
>TRBV28|NA
ASLGSAPETQY
>TRBV6-5|NA
ASSYSKTLYTEAF
>TRBV18|NA
ASSPSADSSYEQY
>TRBV27|once
ASTAGRASYEQY
>TRBV9|NA
ASSVASYTDTQY
>TRBV28|NA
ASSLTGSTDTQY